This TCR beta chain was retrieved from a study of blood T cell repertoires in COVID-19. Study-level information: Sites in the United States, Italy and Spain provided acute and convalescent COVID-19 samples. T cells, B-cell-depleted T cells, or PBMCs supplied cDNA or gDNA.

This clone showed up just a few times. Compared with germline, one end of the junction differs, possibly owing to a read error. This CDR3 contains 12 residues. CDR1 and CDR2 (germline): SGHKS, YYEKEE (reference sequence). Assay used: immunoSEQ multiplex PCR; TCRdb lists only in-frame clones, some missing. In the table there are approximately 240,000 clones, around 83% of which are singletons. The chain is built from TRBV5-5 and TRBJ1-2; maybe TRBD1 (6 bases). The sequenced sample consisted of peripheral blood. The TCR sequence derives from a woman aged 40 to 55 who had recovered from COVID-19. CDR3 loop: CASSELQGVLGF. CDR3 DNA: TGTGCCAGCAGCGAATTACAGGGAGTCCTGGGCTTC.